The 8 T cell receptor beta chains listed next were all sequenced from one sample in a study of blood T cell repertoires in COVID-19. The protocol was immunoSEQ multiplex PCR, while the TCRdb copy is restricted to in-frame clones and leaves out a portion. The table includes 300,000 to 400,000 clones, around nine tenths detected once. The sequencing input was peripheral blood. These receptors came from a woman under 30 who had recovered from COVID-19.

The CDR3 protein is CASSRFTDTQYF. CDR3 sequence (DNA): TGTGCCAGCAGTCGTTTCACAGATACGCAGTATTTT. V is TRBV12-3 or TRBV12-4 and J is TRBJ2-3; D remains ambiguous. With 5 bases removed from V and 2 bases from J, the gap between germline ends came to 5 bases. The CDR3 spans 12 residues.

The chain carries TRBV24-1 and TRBJ2-1; possibly TRBD2 for D (5 bases). This CDR3 has 16 residues. The V gene lost 1 base and the J gene lost 3 bases, with 12 bases spanning the gap. From germline, CDR1 is KGHDR and CDR2 SFDVKD. CDR3 nucleotides: TGTGCCACCAGTGATTTACCGGGGTCGGGCTACAATGAGCAGTTCTTC. Residues: CATSDLPGSGYNEQFF.

The chain recombines TRBV30 with TRBJ1-1; 9 nucleotides agree with TRBD1. The germline CDR1 and CDR2 sequences are GTSNPN and SVGIG (reference sequence). The CDR3 has 19 amino acids. With 4 bases clipped from V and 2 bases from J, the junction kept 20 bases outside the gene matches. CDR3 nucleotide sequence: TGTGCCTGGACTCTACCCGGGACAGGGTCTTACCATAGAAACACTGAAGCTTTCTTT. Translation: CAWTLPGTGSYHRNTEAFF.

The chain links TRBV19 to TRBJ2-5; possible D gene TRBD2, 6 bases. This CDR3 is 14 amino acids long. V lost 8 bases and J lost 4, with 17 bases in between. The germline CDR1 and CDR2 sequences are LNHDA and SQIVND (reference sequence). The chain's CDR3 is CASAGGAGAETQYF. Written as DNA, the CDR3 is TGTGCCAGTGCCGGAGGAGCGGGTGCAGAGACCCAGTACTTC.

V usage is TRBV28 and J usage is TRBJ1-1; the D gene is possibly TRBD1 (5 bases). The CDR3 is made up of 12 amino acids. In germline, CDR1 is MDHEN, CDR2 SYDVKM. Trimming shortened V by 6 bases and J by 6 bases, and 11 bases separated the two germline ends. CDR3 residues: CASSSGGSEAFF. CDR3 DNA: TGTGCCAGCAGCTCGGGGGGGTCTGAAGCTTTCTTT.

This clone has just one count. Being one base from a much bigger clone, this may be a read error. J is TRBJ1-5 and V is TRBV7-9, with 8 bases fitting TRBD1. The CDR3 totals 13 residues. Germline lookup yields CDR1 SEHNR and CDR2 FQNEAQ (reference sequence). Trimming at V came to 5 bases and at J to 4 bases, leaving 1 base not matched to a gene. The CDR3 sequence: CASSRDRNQPQHF. The CDR3 DNA is TGTGCCAGCAGCCGGGACAGGAATCAGCCCCAGCATTTT. The full variable domain, rest sourced from reference TRBV7-9 and TRBJ1-5, is DTGVSQNPRHKITKRGQNVTFRCDPISEHNRLYWYRQTLGQGPEFLTYFQNEAQLEKSRLLSDRFSAERPKGSFSTLEIQRTEQGDSAMYLCASSRDRNQPQHFGDGTRLSIL.

About this clone: Other DNA sequences in the sample encode the same CDR3. J is TRBJ1-1 and V is TRBV19; D remains ambiguous. Trimming cost V 3 bases and J 2 bases, with 7 bases left between them. Germline loops: CDR1 LNHDA, CDR2 SQIVND (reference sequence). The CDR3 has 13 residues. CDR3 loop: CASSITRNTEAFF. The CDR3 DNA sequence: TGTGCCAGTAGTATTACGAGAAACACTGAAGCTTTCTTT.

The chain carries TRBV9 and TRBJ2-2; D is unresolved. Germline V gene data show CDR1 as SGDLS and CDR2 as YYNGEE. The CDR3 sequence is 17 residues long. V was clipped by 1 base and J by 6 bases, with 19 bases between them. Written as DNA, the CDR3 is TGTGCCAGCAGCGTACAGAAGTTAGCTAATCGGGCCGGGGAGCTGTTTTTT. This encodes CASSVQKLANRAGELFF.